The text below deals with one T cell receptor (beta chain). This specimen comes from a study of blood T cell repertoires in COVID-19. Study information: Nucleic acid was either cDNA or gDNA, and it came from T cells, B-cell-depleted T cells, or PBMCs.

Original analysis: It was from reference gene primer amplification that nucleated cell counts were estimated. Generated by immunoSEQ multiplex PCR, the TCRdb table keeps only in-frame clones and is missing some. That table is the source of V, J and clone size, and D and trimming were worked out from the DNA. The sample lists roughly 250,000 clones; about 91% were seen once. The ends were cut back, 11 bases at V and 7 bases at J, with 21 bases in the middle. CDR3 size: 14 residues. Germline CDR1 is LGHDT and CDR2 is YNNKEL (reference sequence). The clonotype comes from a woman aged 40 to 50 with acute COVID-19. The rearrangement uses TRBV3-1 (or the pseudogene TRBV3-2) and TRBJ2-1, with a tentative D call TRBD2 (6 bases). The sample comprised PBMCs or T cells enriched from blood (not recorded which). CDR3 region: CARHVLGTSNEQFF. For the CDR3, the DNA is TGTGCCCGCCATGTGTTGGGGACTTCGAATGAGCAGTTCTTC.